These T cell receptor beta chains were read from a single sample in a study of cytomegalovirus exposure and HLA in healthy donors. The assay was immunoSEQ multiplex PCR, and TCRdb's table has in-frame clones only and misses some. The top ten hold 2.8% of the sample, which has some 140,000 clones, 65% to 85% seen once. Sequenced material: PBMCs. These receptors were obtained from a young man in good health and CMV-seronegative. Each CDR3 is given with its conserved first and last residue. Fields, in order: clone size, D gene, J gene, V gene, CDR3 DNA, CDR3 protein. A D gene is named only where the DNA matches it firmly. Size tells how often a clone was seen (once, few, many) or the class of an expanded clone, and some rows leave it out.

. | . | TRBJ1-2 | TRBV27 | TGTGCCAGCACCCTGACAGCGCGACAAACCTATGGCTACACCTTC | CASTLTARQTYGYTF
. | . | TRBJ2-7 | TRBV6-6 | TGTGCCAGCAGTTACTCGGCGGGGGCCAACGAGCAGTACTTC | CASSYSAGANEQYF
. | . | TRBJ2-2 | TRBV5-1 | TGCGCCAGCTTAGGGGGTGCATACACCGGGGAGCTGTTTTTT | CASLGGAYTGELFF
. | TRBD2 | TRBJ2-5 | TRBV7-9 | TGTGCCAGCAGCTCGACTAGCGGGGGGCTACAAGAGACCCAGTACTTC | CASSSTSGGLQETQYF
. | TRBD2 | TRBJ2-2 | TRBV19 | TGTGCCAGTAGTATGGGGGGGGGTAACACCGGGGAGCTGTTTTTT | CASSMGGGNTGELFF
. | . | TRBJ1-2 | TRBV7-9 | TGTGCCAGCAGCTTAATAACCGGACTTAACTATGGCTACACCTTC | CASSLITGLNYGYTF
. | . | TRBJ1-3 | TRBV7-9 | TGTGCCAGCAGCTTAGAAGCTACCGGAAACACCATATATTTT | CASSLEATGNTIYF
few | . | TRBJ2-4 | TRBV4-2 | TGTGCCAGCAGCCAAGGCCAGGGAAGGGAAAACATTCAGTACTTC | CASSQGQGRENIQYF
. | . | TRBJ2-6 | TRBV11-3 | TGTGCCAGCAGCCCTACCGTCTCTGGGGCCAACGTCCTGACTTTC | CASSPTVSGANVLTF
. | TRBD1 | TRBJ2-7 | TRBV7-9 | TGTGCCAGCAGCCCGAGGTCCGGGACAGGGGGTGGCGAGCAGTACTTC | CASSPRSGTGGGEQYF
. | TRBD2 | TRBJ2-5 | TRBV9 | TGTGCCAGCAGCCCAGGACTAGTTCAAGAGACCCAGTACTTC | CASSPGLVQETQYF
. | TRBD2 | TRBJ2-3 | TRBV4-1 | TGCGCCAGCAGTCTGTCTAGCGGGGGAACAGATACGCAGTATTTT | CASSLSSGGTDTQYF
. | . | TRBJ2-2 | TRBV19 | TGTGCCAGTAGTACCCCCGGCGGATGGGTGACCGGGGAGCTGTTTTTT | CASSTPGGWVTGELFF
. | TRBD1 | TRBJ2-5 | TRBV5-4 | TGTGCCAGCAGTCCGGACAGGGGCGGAGAGACCCAGTACTTC | CASSPDRGGETQYF
. | . | TRBJ1-3 | TRBV5-1 | TGCGCCAGCAGACTAAACCCGGGGGACTCTGGAAACACCATATATTTT | CASRLNPGDSGNTIYF
few | TRBD2 | TRBJ2-6 | TRBV4-1 | TGCGCCAGCAACGGGGGGGTTTCGGGCTCTGGGGCCAACGTCCTGACTTTC | CASNGGVSGSGANVLTF
. | TRBD1 | TRBJ2-3 | TRBV28 | TGTGCCAGCAGTGAGGACAGGGGGCGCACAGATACGCAGTATTTT | CASSEDRGRTDTQYF
. | TRBD1 | TRBJ1-5 | TRBV9 | TGTGCCAGCAGCCCCCAGGGGGATCCCAATCAGCCCCAGCATTTT | CASSPQGDPNQPQHF
. | . | TRBJ1-6 | TRBV6-1 | TGTGCCAGCAGTGCTTCAGACTCTAGCTCCCATAATTCACCCCTCCACTTT | CASSASDSSSHNSPLHF
. | TRBD2 | TRBJ2-1 | TRBV9 | TGTGCCAGCAGCCCCCCGGGACTAGCAGGATCTCACAATGAGCAGTTCTTC | CASSPPGLAGSHNEQFF
. | TRBD2 | TRBJ2-3 | TRBV10-1 | TGCGCCAGCAGTGAGTCAGGGAGGGGAGAAAAAGATACGCAGTATTTT | CASSESGRGEKDTQYF
. | TRBD2 | TRBJ2-3 | TRBV7-6 | TGTGCCAGCAGCTTAGCCGGGGGGGTAACAGATACGCAGTATTTT | CASSLAGGVTDTQYF
. | TRBD1 | TRBJ2-1 | TRBV5-5 | TGTGCCAGCAGTTTCCGGGACGTAGGGGGCCTCTTATACAATGAGCAGTTCTTC | CASSFRDVGGLLYNEQFF
. | . | TRBJ1-5 | TRBV27 | TGTGCCAGCAGTTTATTAGCAGGGAATCAGCCCCAGCATTTT | CASSLLAGNQPQHF
. | . | TRBJ1-2 | TRBV7-6 | TGTGCCAGCAGCGGGACTGGCAGGGTCGGGAAAAATGGCTACACCTTC | CASSGTGRVGKNGYTF
. | TRBD1 | TRBJ1-5 | TRBV19 | TGTGCCAGTAGTGCGGGACAGAATCAGCCCCAGCATTTT | CASSAGQNQPQHF
few | TRBD1 | TRBJ2-7 | TRBV6-5 | TGTGCCAGCTGCTCCGGGACAGGGATCCACGAGCAGTACTTC | CASCSGTGIHEQYF
. | . | TRBJ2-5 | TRBV4-2 | TGTGCCAGCAGCCAAAGGGACTCCCAAGAGACCCAGTACTTC | CASSQRDSQETQYF
. | TRBD1 | TRBJ2-6 | TRBV6-5 | TGTGCCAGCAGTCGGGACAGCTCTGGGGCCAACGTCCTGACTTTC | CASSRDSSGANVLTF
. | . | TRBJ1-1 | TRBV27 | TGTGCCAGCGGGTCGGGTAAGAACACTGAAGCTTTCTTT | CASGSGKNTEAFF
few | TRBD1 | TRBJ2-7 | TRBV2 | TGTGCCAGCCTGATGGAGACAGGGGCCTACGAGCAGTACTTC | CASLMETGAYEQYF
. | TRBD2 | TRBJ2-3 | TRBV11-2 | TGTGCCAGCAGCTTATCGTGGGAGGGGAGGGGTACGCAGTATTTT | CASSLSWEGRGTQYF
few | . | TRBJ1-4 | TRBV6-1 | TGTGCCAGCAGCTTTAGGGAGGAGGCTGAAAAACTGTTTTTT | CASSFREEAEKLFF
. | TRBD2 | TRBJ2-1 | TRBV5-1 | TGCGCCAGCAGCTTTAACCTAGCGGGGCCTTACAATGAGCAGTTCTTC | CASSFNLAGPYNEQFF
few | TRBD1 | TRBJ1-1 | TRBV5-1 | TGCGCCAGCAGCACGAGGACAGGGTCGGGAACTGAAGCTTTCTTT | CASSTRTGSGTEAFF
. | TRBD1 | TRBJ1-2 | TRBV7-2 | TGTGCCAGCAGCGCAGGACAGGGGGCGAACTATGGCTACACCTTC | CASSAGQGANYGYTF
few | . | TRBJ2-2 | TRBV21-1 | TGTGCCAGCAGCAAAGGTACAGCCCACACCGGGGAGCTGTTTTTT | CASSKGTAHTGELFF
. | . | TRBJ1-2 | TRBV29-1 | . | CSVGQGAQSYGYTF
. | TRBD1 | TRBJ1-2 | TRBV5-6 | TGTGCCAGCAGCTCGGGTGGCGGGACAGGCTTCTATGGCTACACCTTC | CASSSGGGTGFYGYTF
. | . | TRBJ1-4 | TRBV19 | TGTGCCAGTGATCGGGGGACAACTAATGAAAAACTGTTTTTT | CASDRGTTNEKLFF
. | . | TRBJ1-1 | TRBV18 | TGTGCCAGCTCACCCCTGGCCGGACAGAACACTGAAGCTTTCTTT | CASSPLAGQNTEAFF
once | TRBD1 | TRBJ2-7 | TRBV30 | TGTGCCTGGAGTGTGAAGGGGGCGAGGTACGAGCAGTACTTC | CAWSVKGARYEQYF
. | TRBD2 | TRBJ2-3 | TRBV5-1 | TGCGCCAGCAGCAACACGGGGGGGACAGATACGCAGTATTTT | CASSNTGGTDTQYF
. | . | TRBJ2-1 | TRBV21-1 | TGTGCCAGCAGCCCGACAGGGTTAATTCCCTACAATGAGCAGTTCTTC | CASSPTGLIPYNEQFF
. | . | TRBJ2-5 | TRBV15 | TGTGCCACCAGCAGACGGGGACTCCAAGAGACCCAGTACTTC | CATSRRGLQETQYF
. | . | TRBJ1-3 | TRBV7-2 | TGTGCCAGCAGCTTAGGGATATACAGGGATAGCGGAAACACCATATATTTT | CASSLGIYRDSGNTIYF
. | TRBD1 | TRBJ1-2 | TRBV7-8 | TGTGCCAGCAGCCCTGACAGGGACTATGGCTACACCTTC | CASSPDRDYGYTF
. | TRBD1 | TRBJ1-4 | TRBV5-4 | TGTGCCAGCACCAGGACAGGGGGCGACGAAAAACTGTTTTTT | CASTRTGGDEKLFF
. | TRBD1 | TRBJ2-2 | TRBV5-4 | TGTGCCAGCAGCTTGGATGGACAGGGGCCCTTCGGGGAGCTGTTTTTT | CASSLDGQGPFGELFF
. | . | TRBJ1-1 | TRBV27 | TGTGCCAGCAGTTTATCGGCTTACACTGAAGCTTTCTTT | CASSLSAYTEAFF
. | . | TRBJ2-1 | TRBV5-1 | TGCGCCAGCGACAACAGGGATTCGGGTTACAATGAGCAGTTCTTC | CASDNRDSGYNEQFF
. | . | TRBJ1-5 | TRBV7-2 | TGTGCCAGCAGTCTACAGGGAAATCAGCCCCAGCATTTT | CASSLQGNQPQHF
. | . | TRBJ2-7 | TRBV7-2 | TGTGCCAGCAGCCTCCCCCCCACAGGGCTTTCACAGCAGTACTTC | CASSLPPTGLSQQYF
. | . | TRBJ1-4 | TRBV7-9 | TGTGCCAGCAACCCCCTCGACAGGAGAGTAGAAAAACTGTTTTTT | CASNPLDRRVEKLFF
. | . | TRBJ2-5 | TRBV11-1 | TGTGCCAGCAGCTTTTTGGACAGACAAGAGACCCAGTACTTC | CASSFLDRQETQYF
. | . | TRBJ1-1 | TRBV19 | TGTGCCAGTAGTATAATCCCGGGTGGAGGCACTGAAGCTTTCTTT | CASSIIPGGGTEAFF
. | . | TRBJ1-1 | TRBV5-6 | TGTGCCAGCAGCCCTGTGGAGACAGGACTTAACACTGAAGCTTTCTTT | CASSPVETGLNTEAFF